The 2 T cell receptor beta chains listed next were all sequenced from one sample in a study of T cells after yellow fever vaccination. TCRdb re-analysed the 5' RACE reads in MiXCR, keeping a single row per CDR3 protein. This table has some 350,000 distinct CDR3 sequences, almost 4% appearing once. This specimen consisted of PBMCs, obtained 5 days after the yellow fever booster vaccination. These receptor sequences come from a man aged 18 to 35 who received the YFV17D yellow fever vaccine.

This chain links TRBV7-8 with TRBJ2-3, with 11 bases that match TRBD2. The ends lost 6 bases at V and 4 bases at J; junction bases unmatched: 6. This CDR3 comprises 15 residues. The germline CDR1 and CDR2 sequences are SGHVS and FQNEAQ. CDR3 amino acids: CASSDTSGSSDTQYF. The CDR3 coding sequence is TGTGCCAGCAGTGACACTAGCGGGAGCTCAGATACGCAGTATTTT.

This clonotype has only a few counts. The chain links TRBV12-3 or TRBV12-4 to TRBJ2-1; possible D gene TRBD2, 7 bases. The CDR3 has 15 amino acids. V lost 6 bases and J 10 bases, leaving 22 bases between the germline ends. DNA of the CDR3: TGTGCCAGCAGCCTTAGGGGGGGAGCAAAGGGGGAGCAGTTCTTC. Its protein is CASSLRGGAKGEQFF.